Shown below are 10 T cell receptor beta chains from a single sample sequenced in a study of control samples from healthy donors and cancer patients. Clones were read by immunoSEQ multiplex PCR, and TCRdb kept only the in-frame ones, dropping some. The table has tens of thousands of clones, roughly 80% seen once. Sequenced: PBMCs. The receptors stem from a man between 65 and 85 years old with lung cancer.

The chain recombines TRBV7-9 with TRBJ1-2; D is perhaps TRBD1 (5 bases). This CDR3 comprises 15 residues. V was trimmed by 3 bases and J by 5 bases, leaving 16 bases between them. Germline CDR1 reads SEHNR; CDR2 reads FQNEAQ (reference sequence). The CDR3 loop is CASSLGREKRYGYTF. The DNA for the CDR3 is TGTGCCAGCAGCTTGGGCAGGGAGAAACGGTATGGCTACACCTTC.

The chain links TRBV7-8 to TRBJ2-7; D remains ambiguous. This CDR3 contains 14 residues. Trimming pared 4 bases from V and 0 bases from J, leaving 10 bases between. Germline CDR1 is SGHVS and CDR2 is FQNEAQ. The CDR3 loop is CASSWEQTSYEQYF. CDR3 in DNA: TGTGCCAGCAGCTGGGAACAGACCTCCTACGAGCAGTACTTC.

This CDR3 reads CASSVTSYMNTEAFF. CDR3 in DNA: TGTGCCAGCAGCGTGACCTCTTACATGAACACTGAAGCTTTCTTT. The chain is built from TRBV9 and TRBJ1-1, with unresolved D. V lost 2 bases, J lost 0 bases, and 11 bases lay in between. CDR1 and CDR2 (germline): SGDLS, YYNGEE. The CDR3 is 15 residues long.

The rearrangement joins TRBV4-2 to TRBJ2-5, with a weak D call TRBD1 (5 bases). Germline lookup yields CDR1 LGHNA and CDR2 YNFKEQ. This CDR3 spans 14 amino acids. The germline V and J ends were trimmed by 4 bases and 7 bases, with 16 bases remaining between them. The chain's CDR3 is CASSPNAGRGTQYF. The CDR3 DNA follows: TGTGCCAGCAGCCCCAATGCAGGGCGAGGGACCCAGTACTTC.

The CDR3: CATSRGNEKLFF. CDR3 sequence (DNA): TGTGCCACCAGCAGAGGGAATGAAAAACTGTTTTTT. The chain uses TRBV15 and TRBJ1-4; D uncertain. The CDR3 has 12 residues. Trimming removed 1 base from V and 5 bases from J, with 2 bases in between. Germline CDR1 is LNHNV and CDR2 is YYDKDF (reference sequence).

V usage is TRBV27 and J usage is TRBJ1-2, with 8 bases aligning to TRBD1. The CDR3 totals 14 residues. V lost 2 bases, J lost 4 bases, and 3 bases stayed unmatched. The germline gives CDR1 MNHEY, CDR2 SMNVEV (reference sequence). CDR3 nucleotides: TGTGCCAGCAGTTTAACAGGGGGTAGCTATGGCTACACCTTC. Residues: CASSLTGGSYGYTF.

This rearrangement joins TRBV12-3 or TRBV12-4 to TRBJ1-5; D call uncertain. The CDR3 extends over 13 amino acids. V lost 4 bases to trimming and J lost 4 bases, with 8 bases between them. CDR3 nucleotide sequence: TGTGCCAGCAGTTCTGGAGGGAATCAGCCCCAGCATTTT. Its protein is CASSSGGNQPQHF.

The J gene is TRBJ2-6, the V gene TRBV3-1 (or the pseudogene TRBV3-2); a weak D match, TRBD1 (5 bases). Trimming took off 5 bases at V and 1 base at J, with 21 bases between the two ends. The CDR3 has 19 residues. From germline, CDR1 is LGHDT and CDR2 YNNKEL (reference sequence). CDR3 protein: CASSELSGFGVSGANVLTF. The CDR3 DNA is TGTGCCAGCAGCGAACTATCAGGGTTCGGAGTTTCTGGGGCCAACGTCCTGACTTTC.

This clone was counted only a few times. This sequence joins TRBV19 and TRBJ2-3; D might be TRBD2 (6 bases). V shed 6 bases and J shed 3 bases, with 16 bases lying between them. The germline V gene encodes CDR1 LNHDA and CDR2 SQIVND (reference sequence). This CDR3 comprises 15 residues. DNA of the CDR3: TGTGCCAGTAGCGCTGCGGGGAGAGCAACAGATACGCAGTATTTT. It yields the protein CASSAAGRATDTQYF.

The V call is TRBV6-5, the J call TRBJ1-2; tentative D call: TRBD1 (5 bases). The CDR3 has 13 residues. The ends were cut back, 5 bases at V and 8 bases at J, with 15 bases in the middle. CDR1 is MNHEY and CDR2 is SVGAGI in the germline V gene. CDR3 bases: TGTGCCAGCAGTCAGACCGCCTGGGGGGGCTACACCTTC. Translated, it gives CASSQTAWGGYTF.